This TCR beta chain stems from a study of blood T cell repertoires in COVID-19. Background on the study: Nucleic acid was either cDNA or gDNA, and it came from T cells, B-cell-depleted T cells, or PBMCs.

Patients from Seattle were sampled longitudinally, starting during active infection. The V gene's germline CDR1 is LGHNA and CDR2 YSLEER. With V trimmed by 0 bases and J by 1 base, 2 bases remained unmatched. This CDR3 comprises 15 residues. In the original processing: Amplification from reference gene primers served as the basis for estimated nucleated cell counts. Libraries were prepared by immunoSEQ multiplex PCR; TCRdb keeps only in-frame clonotypes and omits some of them. V, J and clone size are those of that table, while D and trimming were read from the DNA. The sample lists about 170,000 clones, approximately 85% seen once, with around 7% in the top ten.

This clonotype originated in a man older than 75 with COVID-19, enrolled during active disease. This sequence joins TRBV4-3 and TRBJ1-1; 7 bases agree with TRBD1. Sequencing input: peripheral blood. The CDR3 nucleotides read TGCGCCAGCAGCCAAGATTACAGGGGGAACACTGAAGCTTTCTTT. Protein: CASSQDYRGNTEAFF.